This is a list of T cell receptor beta chains from one sample in a study of chemoradiotherapy in HPV16-positive cancers. Clones were read by immunoSEQ multiplex PCR, and TCRdb kept only the in-frame ones, dropping some. Here the sample spans about 12,000 clones, about 90% being singletons. The sample was gathered from a patient who underwent chemoradiotherapy. Receptor source: a human donor with HPV-associated anogenital cancer. CDR3s include the opening cysteine and the closing phenylalanine or tryptophan. A D gene is named only where the DNA matches it firmly. For some rows the clone size is stated as once, few or many, or as a class when expanded; others skip it.

d_gene	abundance	v_gene	j_gene	CDR3nt	CDR3aa
TRBD2	-	TRBV4-1	TRBJ2-7	TGCGCCAGCAGCCAATTGGCGGGAGTAAGCTACGAGCAGTACTTC	CASSQLAGVSYEQYF
TRBD2	-	TRBV6-4	TRBJ2-5	TGTGCCAGCAGCCCTAGCGGGGCCCAAGAGACCCAGTACTTC	CASSPSGAQETQYF
-	-	TRBV29-1	TRBJ1-5	TGCAGCGTGACAGCCCCCAATCAGCCCCAGCATTTT	CSVTAPNQPQHF
-	-	TRBV11-2	TRBJ2-7	TGTGCCAGCAGCTGGTCATCGGACTTTTACGAGCAGTACTTC	CASSWSSDFYEQYF
TRBD2	-	TRBV9	TRBJ2-7	TGTGCCAGCAGCGTAGGCGGGAGCTCCTACGAGCAGTACTTC	CASSVGGSSYEQYF
TRBD1	-	TRBV5-8	TRBJ1-5	TGTGCCAGCAGCCAAGGGACAGGGGGCTATCAGCCCCAGCATTTT	CASSQGTGGYQPQHF
-	-	TRBV7-6	TRBJ1-6	TGTGCCAGCAGCAGAACTAGGGGTGAAAATTCACCCCTCCACTTT	CASSRTRGENSPLHF
TRBD1	-	TRBV6-1	TRBJ1-1	TGTGCCAGCGGGACGTACAGGGGTTACACTGAAGCTTTCTTT	CASGTYRGYTEAFF
-	once	TRBV5-1	TRBJ1-4	TGCGCCAGCAGCTCAACAATCATGAGGGAAAAACTGTTTTTT	CASSSTIMREKLFF
TRBD1	-	TRBV2	TRBJ1-2	TGTGCCAGCAGTTTACAGGGGAACTATGGCTACACCTTC	CASSLQGNYGYTF
-	-	TRBV6-5	TRBJ1-3	TGTGCCAGCAGTTACTCCGGCAGGGGAGAAACCACCATATATTTT	CASSYSGRGETTIYF
TRBD1	-	TRBV5-1	TRBJ1-6	TGCGCCAGCAGCACCGGACAGGGCTATAATTCACCCCTCCACTTT	CASSTGQGYNSPLHF
TRBD2	few	TRBV11-2	TRBJ2-1	TGTGCCAGCAGCTTAGGCAAGACTAGCGGGTTTGGCGATGAGCAGTTCTTC	CASSLGKTSGFGDEQFF
-	-	TRBV9	TRBJ2-7	TGTGCCAGCAGCCATCTGGAGGGGAATACGTACGAGCAGTACTTC	CASSHLEGNTYEQYF
TRBD2	-	TRBV5-1	TRBJ2-1	TGCGCCAGCAGCGGGGGGACTACTCCTTCCTACAATGAGCAGTTCTTC	CASSGGTTPSYNEQFF
TRBD1	-	TRBV12-5	TRBJ1-6	TGTGCTAGTGGTTTGCCTCAAACCGGGACAGATAATTCACCCCTCCACTTT	CASGLPQTGTDNSPLHF
-	-	TRBV16	TRBJ1-2	TGTGCCAGCAGCCAAGACTACATCGGGCGTGGCTACACCTTC	CASSQDYIGRGYTF
-	-	TRBV9	TRBJ1-3	TGTGCCAGCAGCCCCAGGGCAGCGAGCTCTGGAAACACCATATATTTT	CASSPRAASSGNTIYF
-	-	TRBV5-1	TRBJ1-1	TGCGCCAGCAGCTTGGTCGGGGAGAACACTGAAGCTTTCTTT	CASSLVGENTEAFF